Following are 11 T cell receptor beta chains from one sample sequenced in a study of TIL therapy for anti-PD-1-resistant metastatic lung cancer. This was the immunoSEQ v3 assay. Sequenced by immunoSEQ multiplex PCR; TCRdb stores in-frame clones only, minus some. Of more than 55,000 clones in the sample, 55% to 75% were seen once. Time point reported: pre-treatment sample, taken before nivolumab and TIL therapy. Sample: blood, taken at baseline. All receptors come from a person aged 25 to 80 with non-small cell lung cancer.

The rearrangement uses TRBV28 and TRBJ2-7; D ambiguous. CDR1 and CDR2 (germline): MDHEN, SYDVKM. Trimming cost V 7 bases and J 6 bases, with 10 bases left between them. The CDR3 length is 11 residues. The CDR3 loop reads CASKRSSEQYF. DNA of the CDR3: TGTGCCAGCAAGAGGTCGAGCGAGCAGTACTTC.

This clone was counted once. The V and J genes are TRBV15 and TRBJ2-1, with D perhaps matching TRBD2 (6 bases). Germline V CDR1 and CDR2: LNHNV, YYDKDF (reference sequence). This CDR3 has 13 residues. V lost 5 bases to trimming and J lost 7 bases, with 12 bases between them. This CDR3 reads CATSEIRGNEQFF. Here the CDR3 DNA reads TGTGCCACCAGCGAGATTCGGGGGAATGAGCAGTTCTTC. The full variable domain, completed using reference TRBV15 and TRBJ2-1, is DAMVIQNPRYQVTQFGKPVTLSCSQTLNHNVMYWYQQKSSQAPKLLFHYYDKDFNNEADTPDNFQSRRPNTSFCFLDIRSPGLGDTAMYLCATSEIRGNEQFFGPGTRLTVL.

Only one count was recorded for this clone. V is TRBV9 and J is TRBJ2-7; TRBD1 agrees at 10 bases. The CDR3 loop spans 15 amino acids. Germline loops: CDR1 SGDLS, CDR2 YYNGEE. The ends lost 3 bases at V and 3 bases at J; junction bases unmatched: 6. The CDR3 sequence: CASSEGGQGFYEQYF. DNA for the CDR3: TGTGCCAGCAGCGAGGGGGGACAGGGGTTCTACGAGCAGTACTTC.

This clone was detected a few times. The chain combines TRBV4-1 with TRBJ2-7, with a weak D call TRBD1 (6 bases). Germline-derived CDR1 and CDR2 are MGHRA and YSYEKL. Trimming shortened V by 6 bases and J by 7 bases, and 13 bases separated the two germline ends. The CDR3 runs 12 residues. CDR3 coding DNA: TGCGCCAGCAGTGACGGACAGTGGGAGCAGTACTTC. Protein sequence: CASSDGQWEQYF.

The chain is built from TRBV4-2 and TRBJ2-5; 10 bases line up with TRBD2. The CDR3 runs 17 residues. Germline CDR1 is LGHNA and CDR2 is YNFKEQ. J lost 0 bases, V lost 4 bases, and 8 bases had no gene match. In DNA form, the CDR3 reads TGTGCCAGCAGCCGCTACGCAGGACTAGCGGACCAAGAGACCCAGTACTTC. Its protein product is CASSRYAGLADQETQYF.

This chain uses TRBV5-1 with TRBJ1-4; 10 bases are shared with TRBD1. The CDR3 is 18 residues long. J gave up 6 bases and V 0 bases, and 11 bases lay outside the gene matches. Germline V gene lookup returns CDR1 SGHRS and CDR2 YFSETQ. Here the CDR3 reads CASSLVGTGARRDEKLFF. CDR3 bases: TGCGCCAGCAGCTTGGTCGGGACAGGGGCAAGGAGGGATGAAAAACTGTTTTTT.

This clone was detected only once. V and J are TRBV6-4 and TRBJ2-2; 9 nucleotides align to TRBD2. V was pared by 5 bases and J by 2 bases, with 3 bases of the junction left unmatched. This CDR3 has 15 residues. Germline CDR1 reads MRHNA; CDR2 reads SNTAGT. In nucleotides, the CDR3 is TGTGCCAGCAGTAAGACTAGCGGTAACACCGGGGAGCTGTTTTTT. This sequence encodes CASSKTSGNTGELFF.

This clone was found a few times. The chain uses TRBV30 and TRBJ1-1; 9 nucleotides match TRBD1. Germline CDR1 is GTSNPN and CDR2 is SVGIG (reference sequence). The CDR3 is 14 residues long. Trimming at V came to 4 bases and at J to 5 bases, leaving 8 bases not matched to a gene. This CDR3 is CAWTLGGTGTEAFF. The CDR3 DNA reads as TGTGCCTGGACCTTAGGCGGGACAGGGACTGAAGCTTTCTTT.

The gene calls are TRBV5-6 and TRBJ1-4; 8 nucleotides agree with TRBD1. The germline V gene has CDR1 SGHDT and CDR2 YYEEEE. The CDR3 extends over 15 amino acids. Trimming removed 0 bases from V and 8 bases from J; junction bases left unmatched: 6. The CDR3 reads CASSLAGGGWEKLFF. The CDR3 DNA reads TGTGCCAGCAGCTTGGCAGGGGGCGGTTGGGAAAAACTGTTTTTT.

V gene TRBV5-4 combines with J gene TRBJ2-7; perhaps TRBD1 as D (6 bases). The germline gives CDR1 SGHNT, CDR2 YYREEE (reference sequence). V gave up 3 bases and J gave up 0 bases, with 10 bases separating them. The CDR3 contains 14 residues. The CDR3 loop reads CASSSLDSSYEQYF. CDR3 nucleotide sequence: TGTGCCAGCAGCTCTCTGGACAGCTCCTACGAGCAGTACTTC.

This clone was picked up a small number of times. This sequence joins TRBV18 and TRBJ1-2, with TRBD1 as a possible D gene (6 bases). This CDR3 is 15 amino acids long. V lost 3 bases and J lost 1, with 12 bases in between. The germline V gene encodes CDR1 KGHSH and CDR2 LQKENI. CDR3 DNA: TGTGCCAGCTCACCGGACCAGGGGAATAACTATGGCTACACCTTC. Its translation: CASSPDQGNNYGYTF.